This T cell receptor beta chain was captured by sequencing in a study of cytomegalovirus exposure and HLA in healthy donors. Study-level points and caveats: Most CMV-associated TCR beta chains were later found to appear HLA-restricted.

From germline, CDR1 is SSHAT and CDR2 FNYEAQ (reference sequence). The CDR3 is 14 amino acids. Amplification used 60 Vbeta primers and 13 Jbeta primers. In the study's own analysis: An analysis that came later counted around 80 million unique TCR beta chains, approximately 10 million shared. TCRdb's copy holds only in-frame clones and misses some; the assay was immunoSEQ multiplex PCR. The V and J calls and clone size were taken over from that table, and D and trimming were inferred from the DNA. The sample consists of approximately 180,000 clones, approximately 80% of them appearing once. Only one count was recorded for this clone. Its target is unknown. A junction boundary mismatches the germline segment, possibly from a read error.

Material: PBMCs. This sequence joins TRBV7-7 and TRBJ2-7; TRBD1 aligns across 8 bases. This receptor was taken from a young woman in good health and CMV-seropositive. The CDR3 nucleotides read TGTGCTAGCAGCCCCGTCCTAACAGGGGGAAAGCAGTACTTC. This sequence encodes CASSPVLTGGKQYF.